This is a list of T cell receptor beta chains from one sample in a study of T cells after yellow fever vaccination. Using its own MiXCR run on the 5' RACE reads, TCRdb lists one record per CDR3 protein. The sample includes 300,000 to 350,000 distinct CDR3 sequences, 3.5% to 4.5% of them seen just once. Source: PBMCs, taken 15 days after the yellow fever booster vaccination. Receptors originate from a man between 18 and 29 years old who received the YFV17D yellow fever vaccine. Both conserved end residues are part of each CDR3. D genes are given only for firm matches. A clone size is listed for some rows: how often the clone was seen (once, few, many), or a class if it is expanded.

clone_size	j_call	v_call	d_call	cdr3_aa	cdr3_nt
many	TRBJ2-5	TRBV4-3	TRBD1	CASSQDRGRETQYF	TGTGCCAGCAGCCAAGACAGGGGGCGAGAGACCCAGTACTTC
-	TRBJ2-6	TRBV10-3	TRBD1	CAISRQGPPALGANVLTF	TGTGCCATCAGTCGACAGGGGCCCCCGGCTCTCGGGGCCAACGTCCTGACTTTC
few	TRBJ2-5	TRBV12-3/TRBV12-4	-	CASSLARDGQETQYF	TGTGCCAGCAGTTTGGCCCGGGACGGCCAAGAGACCCAGTACTTC
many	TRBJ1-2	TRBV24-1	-	CATSDFDGHGYTF	TGTGCCACCAGTGATTTTGACGGCCATGGCTACACCTTC
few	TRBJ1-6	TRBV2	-	CAGGDGYYNSPLHF	TGTGCCGGAGGAGACGGATACTATAATTCACCCCTCCACTTT
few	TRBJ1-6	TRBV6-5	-	CASSGRTESNSPLHF	TGTGCCAGCAGTGGAAGGACAGAGAGTAATTCACCCCTCCACTTT
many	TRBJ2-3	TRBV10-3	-	CAISGNREQLAITDTQYF	TGTGCCATCAGTGGGAACAGGGAACAACTAGCCATCACAGATACGCAGTATTTT
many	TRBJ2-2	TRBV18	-	CASPTRDTGELFF	TGTGCCAGCCCGACTCGGGACACCGGGGAGCTGTTTTTT
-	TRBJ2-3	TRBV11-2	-	CASGVTDTQYF	TGTGCCAGCGGGGTCACCGATACGCAGTATTTT
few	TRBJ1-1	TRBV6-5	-	CASSPRTDRPRAFF	TGTGCCAGCAGTCCTCGGACAGACCGCCCTCGAGCTTTCTTT
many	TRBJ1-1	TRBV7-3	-	CASSLTPGTYTEAFF	TGTGCCAGCAGCTTAACTCCAGGGACGTACACTGAAGCTTTCTTT
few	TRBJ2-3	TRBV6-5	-	CASSYGLADTQYF	TGTGCCAGCAGTTACGGTCTAGCAGATACGCAGTATTTT
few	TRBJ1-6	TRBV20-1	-	CGVYESSYNSPLHF	TGCGGAGTGTATGAGAGCTCCTATAATTCACCCCTCCACTTT
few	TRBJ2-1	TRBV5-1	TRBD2	CASSLGPSGSNEQFF	TGCGCCAGCAGCTTGGGCCCTAGCGGAAGCAATGAGCAGTTCTTC
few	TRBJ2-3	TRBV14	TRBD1	CATPGQETDTQYF	TGTGCCACACCGGGACAGGAGACAGATACGCAGTATTTT
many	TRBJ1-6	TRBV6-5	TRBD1	CASRLQGIAPLHF	TGTGCCAGCAGACTACAGGGGATTGCACCCCTCCACTTT
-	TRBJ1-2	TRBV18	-	CASSPGIGNYGYTF	TGTGCCAGCTCCCCAGGGATTGGTAACTATGGCTACACCTTC
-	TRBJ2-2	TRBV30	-	CAWSLTRTGELFF	TGTGCCTGGAGTCTGACTAGGACTGGGGAGCTGTTTTTT
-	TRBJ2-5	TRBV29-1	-	CSVAPLRAWGETQYF	TGCAGCGTTGCCCCCCTTAGGGCATGGGGGGAGACCCAGTACTTC
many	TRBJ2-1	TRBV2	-	CASVFQGREQFF	TGTGCCAGCGTTTTCCAGGGTAGGGAGCAGTTCTTC
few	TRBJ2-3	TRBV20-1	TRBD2	CSARTSGDYTDTQYF	TGCAGTGCCAGGACTAGCGGGGACTACACAGATACGCAGTATTTT
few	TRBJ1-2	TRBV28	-	CASSWGGYSYGYTF	TGTGCCAGCAGTTGGGGGGGGTATAGCTATGGCTACACCTTC
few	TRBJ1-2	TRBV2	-	CASARDQGSDGYTF	TGTGCCAGCGCACGGGACCAAGGGAGTGATGGCTACACCTTC
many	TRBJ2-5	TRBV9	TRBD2	CASSPTGGAQYF	TGTGCCAGCAGCCCGACGGGGGGGGCCCAGTACTTC
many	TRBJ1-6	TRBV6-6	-	CASSLGGSYNSPLHF	TGTGCCAGCAGTTTGGGAGGCTCCTATAATTCACCCCTCCACTTT
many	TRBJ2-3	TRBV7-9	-	CASSLVEGWPTDTQYF	TGTGCCAGCAGCTTAGTGGAGGGGTGGCCGACAGATACGCAGTATTTT
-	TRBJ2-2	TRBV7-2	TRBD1	CASSFLPTGDGELFF	TGTGCCAGCAGCTTTCTTCCGACAGGGGACGGGGAGCTGTTTTTT
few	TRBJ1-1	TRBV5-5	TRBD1	CASSLASGQGEAFF	TGTGCCAGCAGCTTGGCCTCGGGACAGGGAGAAGCTTTCTTT
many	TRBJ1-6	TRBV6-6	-	CASSYPTALPLHF	TGTGCCAGCAGTTACCCGACAGCGCTCCCCCTCCACTTT
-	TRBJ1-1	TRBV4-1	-	CASSHPARNTEAFF	TGCGCCAGCAGCCACCCCGCAAGGAACACTGAAGCTTTCTTT
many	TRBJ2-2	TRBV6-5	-	CASSSTGFGTGELFF	TGTGCCAGCAGTTCGACAGGTTTCGGCACCGGGGAGCTGTTTTTT
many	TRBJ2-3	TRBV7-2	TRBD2	CASSLDGGGAADTQYF	TGTGCCAGCAGCTTAGATGGCGGGGGGGCCGCAGATACGCAGTATTTT
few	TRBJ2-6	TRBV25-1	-	CASSVSRSGANVLTF	TGTGCCAGCAGTGTAAGTCGGTCCGGGGCCAACGTCCTGACTTTC
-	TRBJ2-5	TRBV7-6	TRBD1	CASSSLQGAYETQYF	TGTGCCAGCAGCTCACTACAGGGGGCGTATGAGACCCAGTACTTC
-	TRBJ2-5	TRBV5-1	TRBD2	CASSFSGTRQETQYF	TGCGCCAGCAGCTTCTCCGGGACTAGACAAGAGACCCAGTACTTC
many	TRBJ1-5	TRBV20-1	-	CSARVGSRKQPQHF	TGCAGTGCTAGAGTGGGTTCGAGGAAGCAGCCCCAGCATTTT
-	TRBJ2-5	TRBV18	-	CASSPKYQETQYF	TGTGCCAGCTCACCCAAGTACCAAGAGACCCAGTACTTC
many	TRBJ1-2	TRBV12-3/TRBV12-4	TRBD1	CASVSGTGAGYTF	TGTGCCAGCGTCTCCGGGACAGGGGCCGGCTACACCTTC
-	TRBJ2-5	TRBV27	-	CASSLTIEETQYF	TGTGCCAGCAGTTTGACAATAGAAGAGACCCAGTACTTC
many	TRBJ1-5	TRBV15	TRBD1	CATSRDRGPQHF	TGTGCCACCAGTCGGGACAGGGGGCCCCAGCATTTT
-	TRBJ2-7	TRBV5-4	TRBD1	CASSKGQGAYEQYF	TGTGCCAGCAGCAAGGGACAGGGGGCCTACGAGCAGTACTTC
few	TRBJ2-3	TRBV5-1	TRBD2	CASSLAPGLASTDTQYF	TGCGCCAGCAGCTTGGCACCGGGACTAGCATCCACAGATACGCAGTATTTT
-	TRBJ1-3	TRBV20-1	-	CSARDHGWSNTIYF	TGCAGTGCTAGAGATCACGGGTGGTCAAACACCATATATTTT
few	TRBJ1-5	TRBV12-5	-	CASTQGPLGQPQHF	TGTGCTAGTACCCAGGGGCCGCTCGGTCAGCCCCAGCATTTT